The T cell receptor (beta chain) described here comes from a study of T-cell reconstitution after alpha-beta-depleted transplantation in children (dated by TCRdb to 2016 to 2017). Context from the whole study: Using TCR repertoire profiling, the study followed T-cell immune reconstitution in a quantitative way in children after TCRalphabeta/CD19-depleted allogeneic hematopoietic cell transplantation. On the study overall, not on this receptor specifically: Over the following months the frequencies of hyperexpanded clones went down, and after one year T-cell counts and TCRbeta diversity were mostly credited to newly produced T cells. Apparently early alphabetaT-cell count recovery about two months after transplant reportedly relied on only several hundred rapidly expanded clones derived from non-depleted graft cells. In some patients, the high TCRbeta diversity seen at day 60 was put down to recipient T cells and intrathymic progenitors that had survived conditioning.

CDR1 is given as SGHVS and CDR2 as FQNEAQ, both from the germline V gene. From its cysteine to its phenylalanine, the CDR3 spans 15 amino acids. Kept here is only the CDR3 DNA, which spans 45 bases and is read in frame from base 1. V was cut back by 3 bases and J by 0 bases, leaving a gap of 9 bases between them. Turning to this clonotype: Its antigen is unknown. No much larger clonotype is one base removed from it; base qualities were not supplied.

The receptor library was made with PCR. The instrument given in TCRdb is Illumina HiSeq 2500. TCR library preparation used molecular barcoding, with unique molecular identifiers applied to normalize quantification of the TCRbeta repertoire. Through fastp at Q25 and MiXCR, TCRdb rebuilt clones from the public reads, retaining in-frame beta chains. Here each entry gathers all rows of one CDR3 protein and keeps the most common genes and DNA. The sample table shows about 130,000 distinct CDR3 sequences, and 8.5% to 10% are seen once. The leading ten clones occupy approximately 25% of the sample. Explained via the paper, the treatment or condition label denotes: allogeneic hematopoietic cell transplantation with graft depleted of TCRalphabeta T cells and CD19 B cells. The transplant recipients were children given TCRalphabeta/CD19-depleted allogeneic hematopoietic cell grafts.

The chain is made from TRBV7-8 and TRBJ1-3, and perhaps TRBD1 as D gene, on 5 matching bases. This TCR came from a girl under three years old who had a stem cell transplant for combined immunodeficiency, so the T cells may come from the graft donor. The sequencing used PBMCs, mostly from graft donor cells, collected 180 days after TCRalphabeta/CD19-depleted stem cell transplant. CDR3 loop: CASSFEGFSGNTIYF. The DNA sequence is as follows: TGTGCCAGCAGCTTTGAGGGGTTCTCTGGAAACACCATATATTTT.